These 9 T cell receptor beta chains came from one sample sequenced in a study of lymphopenia after photon versus proton radiotherapy. The protocol was immunoSEQ multiplex PCR, while the TCRdb copy is restricted to in-frame clones and leaves out a portion. The sample holds roughly 26,000 clones, 84% seen once. Sample: peripheral blood, taken from a patient treated with photon-based radiotherapy. These receptors came from a middle-aged man with gastric cancer.

V and J are TRBV9 and TRBJ2-5, with TRBD2 identical over 10 bases. The germline CDR1 and CDR2 sequences are SGDLS and YYNGEE. CDR3 length: 16 residues. J was trimmed by 1 base and V by 0 bases; bases with no gene match: 3. The CDR3 DNA reads TGTGCCAGCAGCGTAGGGCTAGCGGGGGTCCAAGAGACCCAGTACTTC. It is translated as CASSVGLAGVQETQYF.

The chain links TRBV7-9 to TRBJ2-3; 8 bases agree with TRBD1. V was clipped by 1 base and J by 6 bases; unmatched bases: 6. CDR3 length equals 15 residues. Germline-derived CDR1 and CDR2 are SEHNR and FQNEAQ (reference sequence). In DNA, the CDR3 is TGTGCCAGCAGCTTAGGCCTCCGGGACAGGGATACGCAGTATTTT. Residues: CASSLGLRDRDTQYF.

This chain uses TRBV4-3 with TRBJ1-5; D unresolved. CDR3 size: 15 residues. V lost 0 bases and J lost 4, with 10 bases in between. Looked up from germline, CDR1 is LGHNA and CDR2 is YSLEER. The CDR3 region is CASSQDWNLNQPQHF. The CDR3 DNA reads as TGCGCCAGCAGCCAAGATTGGAACCTAAATCAGCCCCAGCATTTT.

The V and J genes are TRBV11-3 and TRBJ2-3, with TRBD1 matching 8 bases. This CDR3 spans 14 amino acids. The V and J ends lost 5 bases and 0 bases, in that order; junction bases with no gene match: 1. Per germline, CDR1 SGHNT and CDR2 YENEEA. This CDR3 reads CASSQGASTDTQYF. As DNA, the CDR3 is TGTGCCAGCAGCCAGGGGGCTAGCACAGATACGCAGTATTTT.

This rearrangement joins TRBV18 to TRBJ1-1; D is possibly TRBD1 (6 bases). Germline CDR1 is KGHSH and CDR2 is LQKENI. Trimming took off 6 bases at V and 4 bases at J, with 21 bases between the two ends. This CDR3 is 16 amino acids long. The CDR3 region is CASSRSRGGLGTEAFF. For the CDR3, the DNA is TGTGCCAGCTCGCGCTCTCGCGGGGGCCTCGGCACTGAAGCTTTCTTT.

The CDR3 DNA is TGTGCCAGCAGTGATGCGGGCTCTGGAAACACCATATATTTT. Translating gives CASSDAGSGNTIYF. V gene TRBV6-5 combines with J gene TRBJ1-3; D gene uncertain. From germline, CDR1 is MNHEY and CDR2 SVGAGI. CDR3 length: 14 residues. V dropped 5 bases and J dropped 0 bases, with 8 bases sitting between them.

This clone was detected a few times. This chain links TRBV2 with TRBJ1-4; D is unresolved. CDR1 is SNHLY, CDR2 FYNNEI, per germline. The CDR3 spans 16 residues. V was cut by 1 base and J by 8 bases, with 17 bases left in between. CDR3 in DNA: TGTGCCAGCAGTGAAGACCCCGGTCCCCCGGAGGAAAAACTGTTTTTT. Translated: CASSEDPGPPEEKLFF.

This chain connects TRBV4-3 to TRBJ1-6; the D gene is possibly TRBD1 (5 bases). The ends were cut back, 0 bases at V and 7 bases at J, with 13 bases in the middle. The CDR3 runs to 16 residues. The germline CDR1 and CDR2 sequences are LGHNA and YSLEER. The CDR3 nucleotides read TGCGCCAGCAGCCAAGATTCCGCAGGGAAAAATTCACCCCTCCACTTT. Its protein is CASSQDSAGKNSPLHF.

The V gene is TRBV5-1, the J gene TRBJ2-3; no definite D call. This CDR3 has 14 residues. Germline values: CDR1 SGHRS, CDR2 YFSETQ. Deletions cut 2 bases from V and 1 base from J, with 8 bases between. CDR3 bases: TGCGCCAGCAGCTTACTAAGACGCACAGATACGCAGTATTTT. Protein sequence: CASSLLRRTDTQYF.